The following is a T cell receptor beta chain sequence with its context. No antigen is known for it. Different DNA sequences within this sample yield the same CDR3. The PCR contained 60 Vbeta and 13 Jbeta primers. Sequencing was performed with immunoSEQ multiplex PCR; in TCRdb, only in-frame clones are kept and a portion is missing. Among 180,000 or so clones listed, approximately 85% were seen once. This sample was taken from a study of cytomegalovirus exposure and HLA in healthy donors. Study findings and constraints: Researchers reported in a later analysis that a missense DCLRE1C variant was tied to TCR beta V- and J-gene trimming. Previous analysis showed most TCR beta V segments were productive about 87% or about 30% of the time. Sequencing probably produced one cluster of sequence variants that were highly shared.

As for the donors, each was a healthy bone marrow donor. Germline V gives CDR1 KGHSH, CDR2 LQKENI. This CDR3 comprises 13 residues. With 3 bases clipped from V and 5 bases from J, the junction kept 3 bases outside the gene matches. Sequenced material: PBMCs. The sequence was obtained from a woman in her forties or fifties in good health and CMV-seropositive. The chain is built from TRBV18 and TRBJ1-2, with 7 bases identical to TRBD1. Here the CDR3 reads CASSPDRTYGYTF. The CDR3 DNA reads as TGTGCCAGCTCACCGGACAGGACGTATGGCTACACCTTC.